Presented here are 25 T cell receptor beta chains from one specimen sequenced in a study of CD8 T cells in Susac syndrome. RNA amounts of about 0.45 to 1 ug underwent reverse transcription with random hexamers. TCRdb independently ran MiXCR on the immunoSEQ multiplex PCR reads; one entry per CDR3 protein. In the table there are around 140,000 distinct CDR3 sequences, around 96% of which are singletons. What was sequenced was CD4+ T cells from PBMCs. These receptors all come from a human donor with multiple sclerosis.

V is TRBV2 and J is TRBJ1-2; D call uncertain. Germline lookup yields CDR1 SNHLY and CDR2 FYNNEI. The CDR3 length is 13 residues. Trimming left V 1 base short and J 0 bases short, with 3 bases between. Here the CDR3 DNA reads TGTGCCAGCAGTGAAGAGGCTAACTATGGCTACACCTTC. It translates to CASSEEANYGYTF.

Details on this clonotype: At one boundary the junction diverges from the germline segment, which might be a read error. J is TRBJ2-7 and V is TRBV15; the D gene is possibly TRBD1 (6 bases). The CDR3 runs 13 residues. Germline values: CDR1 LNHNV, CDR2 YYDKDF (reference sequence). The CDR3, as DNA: TGTGCCACCAGGAGAGGGGGCTCCTACGAGCAGTACTTC. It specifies CATRRGGSYEQYF.

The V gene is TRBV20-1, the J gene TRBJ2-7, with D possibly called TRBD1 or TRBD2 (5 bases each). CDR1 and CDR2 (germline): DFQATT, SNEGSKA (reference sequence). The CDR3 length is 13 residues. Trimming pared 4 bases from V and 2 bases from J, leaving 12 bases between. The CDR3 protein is CSANRDGPYEQYF. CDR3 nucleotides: TGCAGTGCTAACCGGGACGGGCCCTACGAGCAGTACTTC.

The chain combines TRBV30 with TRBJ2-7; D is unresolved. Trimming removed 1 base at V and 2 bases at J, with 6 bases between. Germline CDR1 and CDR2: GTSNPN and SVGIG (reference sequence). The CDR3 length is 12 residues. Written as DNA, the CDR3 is TGTGCCTGGAGTGGAGGCCCCTACGAGCAGTACTTC. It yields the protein CAWSGGPYEQYF.

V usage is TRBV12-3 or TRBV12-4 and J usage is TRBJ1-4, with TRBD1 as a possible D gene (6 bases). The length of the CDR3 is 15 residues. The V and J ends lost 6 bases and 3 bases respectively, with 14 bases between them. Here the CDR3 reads CASSLGGSANEKLFF. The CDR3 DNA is TGTGCCAGCAGCCTAGGGGGGTCGGCTAATGAAAAACTGTTTTTT.

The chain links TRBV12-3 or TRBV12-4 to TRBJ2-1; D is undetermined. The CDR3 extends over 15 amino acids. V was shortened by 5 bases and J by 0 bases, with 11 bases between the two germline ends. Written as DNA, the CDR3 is TGTGCCAGCAGTGGCCGTAGAAGCTCCTACAATGAGCAGTTCTTC. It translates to CASSGRRSSYNEQFF.

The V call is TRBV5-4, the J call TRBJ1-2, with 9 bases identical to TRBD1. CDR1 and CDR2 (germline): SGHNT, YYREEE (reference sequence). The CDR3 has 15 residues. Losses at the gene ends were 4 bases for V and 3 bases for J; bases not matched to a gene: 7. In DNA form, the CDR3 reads TGTGCCAGCAGCACCACAGGGGGCACCTACTATGGCTACACCTTC. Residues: CASSTTGGTYYGYTF.

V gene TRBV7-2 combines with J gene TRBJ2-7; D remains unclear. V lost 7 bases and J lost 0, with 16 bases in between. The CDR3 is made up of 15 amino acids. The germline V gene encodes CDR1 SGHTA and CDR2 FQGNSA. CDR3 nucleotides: TGTGCCAGCACCGACCCCCCATTTAGCTCCTACGAGCAGTACTTC. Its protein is CASTDPPFSSYEQYF.

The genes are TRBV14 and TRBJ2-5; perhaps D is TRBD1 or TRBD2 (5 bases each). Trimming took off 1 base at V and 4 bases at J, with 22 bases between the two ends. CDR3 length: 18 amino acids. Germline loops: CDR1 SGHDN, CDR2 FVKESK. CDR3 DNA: TGTGCCAGCAGCCAAGGTCAGGCACCGGGACCAAATGGAGAGACCCAGTACTTC. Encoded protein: CASSQGQAPGPNGETQYF.

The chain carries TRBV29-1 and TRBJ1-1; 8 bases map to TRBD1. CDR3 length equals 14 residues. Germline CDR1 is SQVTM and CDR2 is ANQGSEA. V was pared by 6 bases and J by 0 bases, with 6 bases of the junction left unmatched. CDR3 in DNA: TGCAGCGTGGAGACAGGGGCCATGAACACTGAAGCTTTCTTT. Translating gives CSVETGAMNTEAFF.

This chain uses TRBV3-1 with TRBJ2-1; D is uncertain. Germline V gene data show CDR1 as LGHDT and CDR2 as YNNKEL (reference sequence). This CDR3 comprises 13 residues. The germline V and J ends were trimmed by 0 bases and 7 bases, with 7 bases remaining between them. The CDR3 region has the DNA TGTGCCAGCAGCCAAGATTTGTTGAATGAGCAGTTCTTC. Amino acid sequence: CASSQDLLNEQFF.

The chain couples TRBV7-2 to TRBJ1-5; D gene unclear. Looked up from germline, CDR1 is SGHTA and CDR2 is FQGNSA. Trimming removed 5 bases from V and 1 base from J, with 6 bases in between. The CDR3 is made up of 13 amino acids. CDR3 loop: CASSPDSNQPQHF. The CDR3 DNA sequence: TGTGCCAGCAGCCCGGACAGCAATCAGCCCCAGCATTTT.

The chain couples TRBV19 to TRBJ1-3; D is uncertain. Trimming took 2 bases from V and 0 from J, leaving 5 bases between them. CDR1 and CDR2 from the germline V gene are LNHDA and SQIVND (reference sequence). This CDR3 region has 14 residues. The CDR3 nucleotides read TGTGCCAGTAGTATAACGAGCTCTGGAAACACCATATATTTT. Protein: CASSITSSGNTIYF.

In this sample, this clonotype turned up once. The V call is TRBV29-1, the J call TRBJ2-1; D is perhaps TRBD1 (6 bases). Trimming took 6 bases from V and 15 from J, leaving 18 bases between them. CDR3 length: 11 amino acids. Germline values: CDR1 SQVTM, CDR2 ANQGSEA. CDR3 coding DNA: TGCAGCGTGGGTGGCCCGGACAGTTGGTTCTTC. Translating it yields CSVGGPDSWFF.

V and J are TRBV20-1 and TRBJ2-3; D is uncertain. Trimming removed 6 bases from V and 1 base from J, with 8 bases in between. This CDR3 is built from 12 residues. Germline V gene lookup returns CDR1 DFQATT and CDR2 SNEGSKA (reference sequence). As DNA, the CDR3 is TGCAGTGCCGGACCAGGCACAGATACGCAGTATTTT. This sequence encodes CSAGPGTDTQYF.

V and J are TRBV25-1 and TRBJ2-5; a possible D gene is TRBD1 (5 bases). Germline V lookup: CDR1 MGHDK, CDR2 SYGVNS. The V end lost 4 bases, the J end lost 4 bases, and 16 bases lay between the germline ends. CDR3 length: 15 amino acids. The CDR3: CASSAYQGPLETQYF. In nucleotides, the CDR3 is TGTGCCAGCAGTGCCTATCAGGGTCCCTTAGAGACCCAGTACTTC.

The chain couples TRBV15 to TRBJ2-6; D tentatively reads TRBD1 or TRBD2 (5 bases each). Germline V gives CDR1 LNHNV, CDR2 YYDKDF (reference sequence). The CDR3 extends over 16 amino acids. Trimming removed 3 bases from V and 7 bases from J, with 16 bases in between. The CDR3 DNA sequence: TGTGCCACCAGCAGGGGACCGACGGGGTTTGCCAACGTCCTGACTTTC. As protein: CATSRGPTGFANVLTF.

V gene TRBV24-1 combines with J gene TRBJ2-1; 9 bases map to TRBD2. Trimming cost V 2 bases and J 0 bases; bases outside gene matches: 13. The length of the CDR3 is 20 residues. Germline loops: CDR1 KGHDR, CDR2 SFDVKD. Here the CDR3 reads CATSDSSSILAGVSYNEQFF. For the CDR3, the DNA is TGTGCCACCAGTGATTCGTCGTCGATCTTAGCGGGGGTCTCCTACAATGAGCAGTTCTTC.

DNA of the CDR3: TGCAGCGTTACCGGGGAGAGCTCCTACGAGCAGTACTTC. As protein: CSVTGESSYEQYF. This sequence joins TRBV29-1 and TRBJ2-7; a weak D match, TRBD2 (5 bases). V gave up 5 bases and J gave up 0 bases, with 11 bases separating them. The CDR3 is 13 residues long. Germline loops: CDR1 SQVTM, CDR2 ANQGSEA.

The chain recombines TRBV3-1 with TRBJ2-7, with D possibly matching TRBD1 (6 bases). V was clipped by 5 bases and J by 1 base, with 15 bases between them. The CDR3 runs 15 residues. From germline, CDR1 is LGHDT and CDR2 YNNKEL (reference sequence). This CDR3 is CASSETATGSYEQYF. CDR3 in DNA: TGTGCCAGCAGCGAGACCGCGACAGGATCCTACGAGCAGTACTTC.

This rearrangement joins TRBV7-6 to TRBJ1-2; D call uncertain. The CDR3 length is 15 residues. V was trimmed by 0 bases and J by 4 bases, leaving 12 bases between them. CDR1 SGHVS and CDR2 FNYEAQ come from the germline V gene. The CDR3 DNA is TGTGCCAGCAGCTTAGCGGCCGGAGGGCGCTATGGCTACACCTTC. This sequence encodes CASSLAAGGRYGYTF.

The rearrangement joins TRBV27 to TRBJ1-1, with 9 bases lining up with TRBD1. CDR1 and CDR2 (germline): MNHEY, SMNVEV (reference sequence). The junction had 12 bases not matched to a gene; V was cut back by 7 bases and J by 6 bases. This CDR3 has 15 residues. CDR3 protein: CASIPWGQGYSEAFF. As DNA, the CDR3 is TGTGCCAGCATACCTTGGGGACAGGGCTATTCTGAAGCTTTCTTT.

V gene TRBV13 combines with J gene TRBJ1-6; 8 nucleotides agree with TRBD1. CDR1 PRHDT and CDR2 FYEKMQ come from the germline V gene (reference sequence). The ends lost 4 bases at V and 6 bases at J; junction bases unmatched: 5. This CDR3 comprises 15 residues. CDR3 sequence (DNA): TGTGCCAGCAGCTCCCGGGACAGGCCTAATTCACCCCTCCACTTT. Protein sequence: CASSSRDRPNSPLHF.

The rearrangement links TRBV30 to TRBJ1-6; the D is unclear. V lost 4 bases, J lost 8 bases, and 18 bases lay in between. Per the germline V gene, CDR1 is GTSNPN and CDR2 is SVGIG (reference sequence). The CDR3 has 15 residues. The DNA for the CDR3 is TGTGCCTGGAATTCCGCGTCGGCGTGGGATTCACCCCTCCACTTT. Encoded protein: CAWNSASAWDSPLHF.

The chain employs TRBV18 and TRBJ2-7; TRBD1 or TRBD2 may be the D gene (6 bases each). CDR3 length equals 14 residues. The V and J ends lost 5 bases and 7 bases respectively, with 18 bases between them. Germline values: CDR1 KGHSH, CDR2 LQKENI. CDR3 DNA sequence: TGTGCCAGCTCATCAAAGGGGGGATATGGAGAGCAGTACTTC. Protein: CASSSKGGYGEQYF.